These T cell receptor beta chains were read from a single sample in a study of blood T cell repertoires in COVID-19. Sequencing was performed with immunoSEQ multiplex PCR; in TCRdb, only in-frame clones are kept and a portion is missing. The sample shows 71,000 or so clones, roughly 83% of them seen only once. Source material: peripheral blood. The receptors here all came from an older man with acute or convalescent COVID-19. CDR3s include the opening cysteine and the closing phenylalanine or tryptophan. Each record gives: V gene, clone size, CDR3 length, D gene, J gene, CDR3 protein, CDR3 DNA. A D gene is named only where the DNA matches it firmly. Size is omitted from some rows. Given values are once, few, many or a class for expanded clones.

>TRBV18|-|14|TRBD1|TRBJ1-5
CASSPGQGNQPQHF
TGTGCCAGCTCACCGGGACAGGGCAATCAGCCCCAGCATTTT
>TRBV12-3/TRBV12-4|-|12|-|TRBJ1-5
CASSNNFQPQHF
TGTGCCAGCAGTAATAATTTTCAGCCCCAGCATTTT
>TRBV2|-|13|-|TRBJ1-5
CASSEGGGQPQHF
TGTGCCAGCAGTGAGGGGGGGGGTCAGCCCCAGCATTTT
>TRBV6-6|-|13|TRBD1|TRBJ2-7
CASSSDRIGEQYF
TGTGCCAGCAGCTCGGACAGGATAGGCGAGCAGTACTTC
>TRBV5-6|-|17|TRBD1|TRBJ1-4
CASSLVPRGQDNEKLFF
TGTGCCAGCAGCTTGGTTCCCCGGGGACAGGATAATGAAAAACTGTTTTTT
>TRBV25-1|once|15|-|TRBJ2-7
CASSESGDRSYEQYF
TGTGCCAGCAGTGAATCGGGGGATCGTTCCTACGAGCAGTACTTC
>TRBV30|-|12|-|TRBJ1-1
CAWSRRYTEAFF
TGTGCCTGGAGTCGCCGGTACACTGAAGCTTTCTTT
>TRBV6-5|-|15|TRBD2|TRBJ2-1
CASSSPTSANNEQFF
TGTGCCAGCAGCTCACCCACTAGCGCGAACAATGAGCAGTTCTTC
>TRBV3-1/TRBV3-2|-|14|-|TRBJ1-1
CASSQDSQNTEAFF
TGTGCCAGCAGCCAGGACAGCCAGAACACTGAAGCTTTCTTT
>TRBV11-2|-|14|-|TRBJ1-1
CASSRERAWGEAFF
TGTGCCAGCAGTCGAGAGAGGGCTTGGGGTGAAGCTTTCTTT
>TRBV5-5|-|16|TRBD1|TRBJ2-7
CASSLPRTGAPMEQYF
TGTGCCAGCAGCTTGCCCAGGACAGGGGCCCCAATGGAGCAGTACTTC
>TRBV5-4|-|18|TRBD1|TRBJ1-4
CASSSVGLPGQGFEKLFF
TGTGCCAGCAGCTCCGTGGGATTACCGGGACAGGGCTTCGAAAAACTGTTTTTT
>TRBV5-6|-|16|-|TRBJ1-2
CASSLVEVRGHYGYTF
TGTGCCAGCAGCTTGGTCGAGGTTAGAGGGCACTATGGCTACACCTTC
>TRBV19|-|15|TRBD1|TRBJ1-5
CASSTGTVSNQPQHF
TGTGCCAGTAGCACCGGGACAGTTAGCAATCAGCCCCAGCATTTT
>TRBV6-1|-|14|TRBD2|TRBJ2-3
CASSEAGGGDTQYF
TGTGCCAGCAGTGAAGCCGGGGGGGGAGATACGCAGTATTTT
>TRBV7-2|-|15|TRBD2|TRBJ2-7
CASSYTELAVYEQYF
TGTGCCAGCAGCTATACCGAACTAGCGGTGTACGAGCAGTACTTC
>TRBV6-6|-|18|TRBD1|TRBJ1-3
CASSHRTGPLFGGDTIYF
TGTGCCAGCAGTCACCGGACAGGCCCCCTGTTCGGAGGAGACACCATATATTTT
>TRBV18|-|16|-|TRBJ1-1
CASSPIGVRENTEAFF
TGTGCCAGCTCACCAATCGGGGTACGGGAAAACACTGAAGCTTTCTTT
>TRBV10-3|-|16|-|TRBJ2-3
CAISESPGYSTDTQYF
TGTGCCATCAGTGAGTCCCCGGGGTATAGCACAGATACGCAGTATTTT
>TRBV5-8|-|18|-|TRBJ1-6
CASSKLRLGSSYNSPLHF
TGTGCCAGCAGCAAACTAAGGTTGGGGAGCTCCTATAATTCACCCCTCCACTTT
>TRBV28|-|16|-|TRBJ1-1
CASSWVGGRMNTEAFF
TGTGCCAGCAGCTGGGTTGGGGGGAGGATGAACACTGAAGCTTTCTTT
>TRBV5-1|-|14|TRBD2|TRBJ2-3
CASSSQAGPDTQYF
TGCGCCAGCAGCTCCCAAGCGGGACCAGATACGCAGTATTTT
>TRBV9|-|15|TRBD2|TRBJ2-1
CASSVSGRKHNEQFF
TGTGCCAGCAGCGTCAGCGGGAGGAAGCACAATGAGCAGTTCTTC
>TRBV6-4|few|16|-|TRBJ2-3
CASSDKGRGGTDTQYF
TGTGCCAGCAGTGACAAAGGTCGCGGGGGCACAGATACGCAGTATTTT
>TRBV5-1|-|16|TRBD1|TRBJ1-1
CASSPPGQGLNTEAFF
TGCGCCAGCAGCCCTCCGGGACAGGGGTTAAACACTGAAGCTTTCTTT
>TRBV30|-|16|-|TRBJ1-3
CAWSFPLGAGGNTIYF
TGTGCCTGGAGTTTCCCCCTTGGGGCGGGGGGAAACACCATATATTTT
>TRBV4-1|-|15|-|TRBJ2-3
CASSYQERSTDTQYF
TGCGCCAGCAGCTACCAAGAACGGAGCACAGATACGCAGTATTTT
>TRBV2|-|12|-|TRBJ1-1
CASSLRDSAAFF
TGTGCCAGCAGCCTCCGGGACTCCGCGGCTTTCTTT
>TRBV6-5|-|14|TRBD1|TRBJ2-7
CASSLRDRDYEQYF
TGTGCCAGCAGTCTCCGGGACAGGGACTACGAGCAGTACTTC
>TRBV6-5|-|13|TRBD1|TRBJ1-2
CASSRRTGDGYTF
TGTGCCAGCAGTAGAAGGACAGGGGATGGCTACACCTTC
>TRBV28|-|10|-|TRBJ1-1
CATTDTEAFF
TGTGCCACCACGGACACTGAAGCTTTCTTT
>TRBV6-5|-|15|TRBD1|TRBJ1-2
CASRQGTGANYGYTF
TGTGCCAGCAGACAGGGGACAGGGGCTAACTATGGCTACACCTTC
>TRBV6-4|few|15|-|TRBJ1-5
CASTTGVGGNQPQHF
TGTGCCAGCACTACGGGGGTAGGAGGCAATCAGCCCCAGCATTTT
>TRBV4-1|-|18|TRBD1|TRBJ2-2
CASSQETGPPPTAGELFF
TGCGCCAGCAGCCAAGAGACAGGGCCCCCTCCTACGGCCGGGGAGCTGTTTTTT